This T cell receptor (beta chain) was observed in a study of T cell repertoires in cytomegalovirus infection. On the study more broadly: An indication of both CMV infection and matching HLA type came from public TCR beta signatures.

In TCRdb, the reads were re-called with MiXCR into one record per CDR3 protein. The sample carries hundreds of thousands of distinct CDR3 sequences, 10% to 12% recorded once. After removal of 7 bases from V and 7 bases from J, the junction contained 10 bases not matched to a gene. The CDR3 length is 15 residues. From germline, CDR1 is MDHEN and CDR2 SYDVKM. The chain links TRBV28 to TRBJ1-2, with 12 nucleotides matching TRBD1. The sequenced sample consisted of PBMCs. The source of this sequence is a human donor in good health (CMV status not recorded). Some clones in this sample may be carry-over from other donors' samples. CDR3 amino acids: CASKVGGQGAGGYTF. Written as DNA, the CDR3 is TGTGCCAGCAAAGTAGGGGGACAGGGGGCTGGTGGCTACACCTTC.